A single T cell receptor (beta chain) is shown here with its context. CDR1 and CDR2 from the germline V gene are LNHDA and SQIVND (reference sequence). The CDR3 spans 11 residues. V dropped 8 bases and J dropped 5 bases, with 9 bases sitting between them. The treatment is: some 20 received Ad26.COV2.S at low or high dose, single or two shots; about five received placebo; per-sample allocation not given. Vaccine and placebo recipients were sampled on day 63 after the first injection. An adult of 18-55 years in Boston served as donor. Ad26.COV2.S expressed prefusion-stabilized spike from the original Wuhan strain. TCRdb's copy holds only in-frame clones and misses some; the assay was immunoSEQ multiplex PCR. The sample lists around 350,000 clones, about 85% seen once, with about 3.3% in the top ten. The data belong to a study of Ad26.COV2.S vaccination and SARS-CoV-2 variants.

This specimen consisted of peripheral blood, obtained in a trial of Ad26.COV2.S vaccine versus placebo. This TCR derives from a person between 18 and 60 years old who received the Ad26.COV2.S COVID-19 vaccine or a placebo. V and J are TRBV19 and TRBJ1-2; D ambiguous. CDR3 nucleotide sequence: TGTGCCAGTGCAGATTTTTATGGCTACACCTTC. Residues: CASADFYGYTF. The full variable domain, in which reference TRBV19 and TRBJ1-2 provide the parts outside the CDR3, is DGGITQSPKYLFRKEGQNVTLSCEQNLNHDAMYWYRQDPGQGLRLIYYSQIVNDFQKGDIAEGYSVSREKKESFPLTVTSAQKNPTAFYLCASADFYGYTFGSGTRLTVV.